This TCR beta chain was documented in a study of blood T cell repertoires in COVID-19. Authors' processing steps: The authors estimated nucleated cell counts from reference gene primer amplification. TCRdb's table, derived via immunoSEQ multiplex PCR, lists solely in-frame clones and lacks some. From that table come the V and J calls and clone size; the DNA was used to work out D and trimming. The table includes roughly 240,000 clones, approximately 80% detected once. Trimming pared 4 bases from V and 7 bases from J, leaving 24 bases between. Per germline, CDR1 SGHRS and CDR2 YFSETQ. This CDR3 has 17 residues.

Specimen: peripheral blood. The receptor was derived from a woman in her 70s with acute or convalescent COVID-19. The J gene is TRBJ2-1, the V gene TRBV5-1; TRBD1 is a possible D gene (6 bases). For the CDR3, the DNA is TGCGCCAGCAGCACCGGACAGCTGGGGACACTTGGGAATGAGCAGTTCTTC. Amino acid sequence: CASSTGQLGTLGNEQFF.